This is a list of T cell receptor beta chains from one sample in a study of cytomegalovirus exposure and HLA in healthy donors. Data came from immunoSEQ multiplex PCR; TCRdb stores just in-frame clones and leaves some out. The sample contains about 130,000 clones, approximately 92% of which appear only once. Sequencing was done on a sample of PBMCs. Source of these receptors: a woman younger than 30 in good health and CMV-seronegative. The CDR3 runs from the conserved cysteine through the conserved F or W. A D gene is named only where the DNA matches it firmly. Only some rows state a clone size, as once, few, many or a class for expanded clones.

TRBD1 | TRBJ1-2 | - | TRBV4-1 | CASRKTWDREVRGYGYTF | TGCGCCAGCCGCAAGACTTGGGACAGGGAAGTTAGAGGCTATGGCTACACCTTC
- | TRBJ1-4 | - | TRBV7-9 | CASSLGGSGKLFF | TGTGCCAGCAGCTTGGGGGGGAGCGGAAAACTGTTTTTT
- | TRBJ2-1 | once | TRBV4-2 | CASSQARGGNNEQFF | TGTGCCAGCAGCCAAGCAAGGGGGGGAAACAATGAGCAGTTCTTC
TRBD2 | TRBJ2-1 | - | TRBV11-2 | CASSGASGGIDEQFF | TGTGCCAGCAGCGGGGCTAGCGGGGGTATCGATGAGCAGTTCTTC
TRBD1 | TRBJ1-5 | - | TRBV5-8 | CASSYPLGQGSGQPQHF | TGTGCCAGCAGCTACCCATTGGGACAGGGCAGCGGGCAGCCCCAGCATTTT
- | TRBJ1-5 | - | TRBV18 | CASSPTGGGNQPQHF | TGTGCCAGCTCACCAACGGGAGGGGGCAATCAGCCCCAGCATTTT
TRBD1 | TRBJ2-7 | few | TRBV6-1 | CASRGTGESRF | TGTGCCAGCAGGGGGACAGGGGAATCCCGCTTC
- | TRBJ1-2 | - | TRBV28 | CASSSGGRGYTF | TGTGCCAGCAGTTCCGGGGGGCGGGGCTACACCTTC
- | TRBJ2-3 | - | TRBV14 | CASSQGQEGTTDTQYF | TGTGCCAGCAGCCAAGGGCAGGAGGGTACGACAGATACGCAGTATTTT
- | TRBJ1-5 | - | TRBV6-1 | CASSVNKGTNQPQHF | TGTGCCAGCAGTGTAAACAAGGGGACAAATCAGCCCCAGCATTTT
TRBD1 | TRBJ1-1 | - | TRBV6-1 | CASISMTGGNTEAFF | TGTGCCAGCATCTCCATGACAGGGGGAAACACTGAAGCTTTCTTT
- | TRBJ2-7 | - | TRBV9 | CASSVGTSFGGEQYF | TGTGCCAGCAGCGTAGGGACCTCGTTCGGGGGCGAGCAGTACTTC
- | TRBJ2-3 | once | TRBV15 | CATSREPADTQYF | TGTGCCACCAGCAGAGAACCGGCAGATACGCAGTATTTT
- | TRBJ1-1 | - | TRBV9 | CASSVGAGLTMNTEAFF | TGTGCCAGCAGCGTAGGGGCAGGGCTTACCATGAACACTGAAGCTTTCTTT
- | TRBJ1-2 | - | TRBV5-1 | CASSFGHYGYTF | TGCGCCAGCAGCTTCGGACATTATGGCTACACCTTC
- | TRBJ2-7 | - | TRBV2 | CASRRGAGDPYEQYF | TGTGCCAGCAGACGGGGTGCAGGTGACCCCTACGAGCAGTACTTC
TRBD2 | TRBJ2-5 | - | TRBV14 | CASSQFSGGPLETQYF | TGTGCCAGCAGCCAATTCTCGGGGGGACCCCTGGAGACCCAGTACTTC
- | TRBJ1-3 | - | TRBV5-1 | CASSSGVSNTIYF | TGCGCCAGCAGTTCGGGGGTTTCAAACACCATATATTTT
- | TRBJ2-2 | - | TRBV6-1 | CASSEFIGAGELFF | TGTGCCAGCAGTGAATTTATCGGGGCCGGGGAGCTGTTTTTT
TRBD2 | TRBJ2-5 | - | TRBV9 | CASSVSGGREETQYF | TGTGCCAGCAGCGTAAGCGGGGGACGGGAGGAGACCCAGTACTTC
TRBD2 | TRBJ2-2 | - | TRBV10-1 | CASSEAGGDTGELFF | TGCGCCAGCAGTGAAGCTGGGGGGGACACCGGGGAGCTGTTTTTT
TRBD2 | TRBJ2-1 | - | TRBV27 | CASRQVAGGNNEQFF | TGTGCCAGCAGGCAGGTAGCGGGGGGTAACAATGAGCAGTTCTTC
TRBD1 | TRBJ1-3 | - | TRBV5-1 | CASSYTTGAGNTIYF | TGCGCCAGCAGCTACACTACAGGGGCTGGAAACACCATATATTTT
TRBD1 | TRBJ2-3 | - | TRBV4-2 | CASSQVYEGAADTQYF | TGTGCCAGCAGCCAAGTATATGAGGGGGCTGCAGATACGCAGTATTTT
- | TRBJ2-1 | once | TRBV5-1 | CASSEGRSPRYNEQFF | TGCGCCAGCAGTGAGGGTCGATCACCAAGGTACAATGAGCAGTTCTTC
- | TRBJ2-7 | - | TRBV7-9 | CASSPPPRRYEQYF | TGTGCCAGCAGCCCTCCCCCGCGGCGATACGAGCAGTACTTC
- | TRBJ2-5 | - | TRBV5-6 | CASSLVGEAGAETQYF | TGTGCCAGCAGCTTGGTCGGTGAGGCTGGGGCTGAGACCCAGTACTTC
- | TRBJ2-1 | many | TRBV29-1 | CSVEGGGAHFGEQFF | TGCAGCGTTGAGGGTGGAGGGGCACATTTTGGGGAGCAGTTCTTC
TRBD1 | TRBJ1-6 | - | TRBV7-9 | CASSLKSRDREGSPLHF | TGTGCCAGCAGCTTAAAATCCCGGGACAGGGAGGGTTCACCCCTCCACTTT
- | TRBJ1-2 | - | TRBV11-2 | CASSLDPGYGYTF | TGTGCCAGCAGCTTAGATCCCGGCTATGGCTACACCTTC
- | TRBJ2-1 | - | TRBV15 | CATSSEQPISYNEQFF | TGTGCCACCAGCTCCGAACAGCCGATCTCCTACAATGAGCAGTTCTTC
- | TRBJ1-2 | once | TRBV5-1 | CASRQLTGYGYTF | TGCGCCAGCAGGCAGCTAACGGGCTATGGCTACACCTTC
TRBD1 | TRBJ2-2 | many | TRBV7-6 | CASSWGQGGSTGELFF | TGTGCCAGCAGCTGGGGACAGGGGGGTAGCACCGGGGAGCTGTTTTTT
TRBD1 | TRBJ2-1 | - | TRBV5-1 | CASETGQGFYNEQFF | TGCGCCAGCGAGACGGGACAGGGGTTTTACAATGAGCAGTTCTTC
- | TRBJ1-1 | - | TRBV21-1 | CASSTSGGDTEAFF | TGTGCCAGCAGCACCTCTGGGGGGGACACTGAAGCTTTCTTT
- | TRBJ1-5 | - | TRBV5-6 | CASSLARKSNQPQHF | TGTGCCAGCAGCTTGGCCAGAAAGAGCAATCAGCCCCAGCATTTT
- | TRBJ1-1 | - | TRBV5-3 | CARSYWTARAFF | TGTGCCAGAAGCTACTGGACAGCTCGAGCTTTCTTT
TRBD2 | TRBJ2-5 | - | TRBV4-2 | CASSQDLLAGGETQYF | TGTGCCAGCAGCCAAGATTTACTAGCGGGAGGAGAGACCCAGTACTTC
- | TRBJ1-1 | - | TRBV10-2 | CASGAPWGITEAFF | TGCGCCAGCGGGGCGCCCTGGGGTATCACTGAAGCTTTCTTT
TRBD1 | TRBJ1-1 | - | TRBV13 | CASSADRVNTEAFF | TGTGCCAGCAGCGCGGACAGGGTAAACACTGAAGCTTTCTTT
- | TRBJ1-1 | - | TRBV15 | CATSRDLQGLNTEAFF | TGTGCCACCAGCAGAGATCTTCAGGGCTTGAACACTGAAGCTTTCTTT
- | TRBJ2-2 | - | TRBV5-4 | CASSLEGGVSTGELFF | TGTGCCAGCAGCTTGGAAGGGGGAGTGAGCACCGGGGAGCTGTTTTTT
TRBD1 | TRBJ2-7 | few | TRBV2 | CASTLVTGSGEQYF | TGTGCCAGCACCCTGGTGACAGGGTCAGGCGAGCAGTACTTC
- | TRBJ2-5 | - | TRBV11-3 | CASSLGADPRETQYF | TGTGCCAGCAGCTTAGGGGCCGACCCCAGGGAGACCCAGTACTTC
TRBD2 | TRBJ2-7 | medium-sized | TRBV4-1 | CASSQRSGGAGYEQYF | TGCGCCAGCAGCCAACGTAGCGGGGGGGCAGGCTACGAGCAGTACTTC
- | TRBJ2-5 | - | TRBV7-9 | CASSLGMGSQETQYF | TGTGCCAGCAGCTTAGGGATGGGGAGTCAAGAGACCCAGTACTTC
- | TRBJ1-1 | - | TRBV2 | CASSISGGGATEAFF | TGTGCCAGCTCGATATCCGGGGGAGGTGCCACTGAAGCTTTCTTT
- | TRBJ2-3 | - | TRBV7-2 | CASSLAGGTDTQYF | TGTGCCAGCAGCTTAGCGGGGGGTACAGATACGCAGTATTTT
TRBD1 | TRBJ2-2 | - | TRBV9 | CASDRQGNTGELFF | TGTGCCAGCGATCGACAGGGGAACACCGGGGAGCTGTTTTTT
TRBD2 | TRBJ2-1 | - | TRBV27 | CASSLSLTGGFLSYNEQFF | TGTGCCAGCAGTTTATCGCTGACGGGGGGGTTCCTCTCCTACAATGAGCAGTTCTTC
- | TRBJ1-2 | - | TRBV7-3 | CASSLTGGSWDGYTF | TGTGCCAGCAGCTTGACAGGCGGGTCGTGGGATGGCTACACCTTC
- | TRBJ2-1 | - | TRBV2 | CASSDSGAKSRNEQFF | TGTGCCAGCAGTGACTCAGGGGCAAAGAGTAGGAATGAGCAGTTCTTC
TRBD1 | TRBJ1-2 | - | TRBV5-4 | CASSQDTGAYGYTF | TGTGCCAGCAGCCAGGATACAGGGGCGTATGGCTACACCTTC
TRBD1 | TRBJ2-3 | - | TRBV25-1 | CASSDPRGTDTQYF | TGTGCCAGCAGTGACCCCAGGGGGACAGATACGCAGTATTTT
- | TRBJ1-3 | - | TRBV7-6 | CASSLGGLGNTIYF | TGTGCCAGCAGCTTAGGGGGGCTCGGAAACACCATATATTTT
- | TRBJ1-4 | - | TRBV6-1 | CASSDEYTGPLF | TGTGCCAGCAGTGATGAGTATACTGGGCCTCTTTTT
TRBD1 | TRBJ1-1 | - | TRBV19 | CASSIRYRGLSGTEAFF | TGTGCCAGTAGTATCCGATACAGGGGGCTTTCGGGGACTGAAGCTTTCTTT